These 15 T cell receptor beta chains originate from one sample sequenced in a study of blood T cells in healthy people across ages. It was with a sample-barcoded 5' primer and a J-beta primer mix that a second PCR of about 6 to 12 cycles was run. TCRdb passed the 5' RACE reads through MiXCR, listing each CDR3 protein once. Of about 620,000 distinct CDR3 sequences listed, about 21% were seen once; the top ten hold approximately 3.6%. The material sequenced was blood. These receptors originate from a man between 65 and 85 years old in good health.

V usage is TRBV14 and J usage is TRBJ2-5; a weak D match, TRBD1 (6 bases). Per germline, CDR1 SGHDN and CDR2 FVKESK. V was pared by 0 bases and J by 4 bases, with 12 bases between. The CDR3 consists of 15 residues. The CDR3 DNA reads TGTGCCAGCAGCCAAGAATACAGGGTAGTAGAGACCCAGTACTTC. This gives the protein CASSQEYRVVETQYF.

The chain is built from TRBV28 and TRBJ2-7; D is tentatively TRBD1 or TRBD2 (5 bases each). Germline CDR1 is MDHEN and CDR2 is SYDVKM. The CDR3 extends over 12 amino acids. V gave up 11 bases and J gave up 3 bases, with 14 bases separating them. The CDR3 coding sequence is TGTGCCGCCGAGGGGACGCGCTACGAGCAGTACTTC. Translated: CAAEGTRYEQYF. The full variable domain, in which reference TRBV28 and TRBJ2-7 provide the parts outside the CDR3, is DVKVTQSSRYLVKRTGEKVFLECVQDMDHENMFWYRQDPGLGLRLIYFSYDVKMKEKGDIPEGYSVSREKKERFSLILESASTNQTSMYLCAAEGTRYEQYFGPGTRLTVT.

The V gene is TRBV7-9, the J gene TRBJ1-2; tentative D call: TRBD1 (6 bases). Germline lookup yields CDR1 SEHNR and CDR2 FQNEAQ (reference sequence). V dropped 6 bases and J dropped 8 bases, with 10 bases sitting between them. This CDR3 region has 11 residues. The CDR3 region is CASSTGQGYTF. CDR3 DNA sequence: TGTGCCAGCAGTACAGGGCAAGGCTACACCTTC.

A few counts support this clonotype. The chain combines TRBV3-1 with TRBJ2-7, with D perhaps TRBD1 or TRBD2 (5 bases each). Germline V gene data show CDR1 as LGHDT and CDR2 as YNNKEL (reference sequence). Trimming removed 6 bases at V and 3 bases at J, with 18 bases between. CDR3 length equals 15 residues. The CDR3 sequence is CASRETGRSDYEQYF. As DNA, the CDR3 is TGTGCCAGCAGAGAGACGGGACGGTCGGACTACGAGCAGTACTTC.

V usage is TRBV11-2 and J usage is TRBJ2-4; D uncertain. Germline CDR1 and CDR2: SGHAT and FQNNGV. With 1 base removed from V and 0 bases from J, the gap between germline ends came to 10 bases. The CDR3 consists of 16 residues. CDR3 region: CASSLGQTRAKNIQYF. The CDR3 DNA reads as TGTGCCAGCAGCTTAGGTCAGACCCGAGCCAAAAACATTCAGTACTTC.

The J gene is TRBJ2-6, the V gene TRBV30; D uncertain. The germline V gene encodes CDR1 GTSNPN and CDR2 SVGIG (reference sequence). The ends were cut back, 3 bases at V and 7 bases at J, with 10 bases in the middle. The CDR3 runs to 13 residues. The CDR3 region is CAWSGNSANVLTF. The DNA of the CDR3 is TGTGCCTGGAGCGGTAATTCCGCCAACGTCCTGACTTTC.

The V call is TRBV5-1, the J call TRBJ2-1; D not certain. V shed 0 bases and J shed 0 bases, with 10 bases lying between them. Germline CDR1 is SGHRS and CDR2 is YFSETQ. The CDR3 is made up of 16 amino acids. The CDR3, as DNA: TGCGCCAGCAGCTTGGTCCAGGCCAGCTCCTACAATGAGCAGTTCTTC. The encoded protein is CASSLVQASSYNEQFF.

A few counts support this clonotype. The chain has TRBV9 and TRBJ1-1, with TRBD1 matching 9 bases. The CDR3 consists of 13 residues. The germline V gene has CDR1 SGDLS and CDR2 YYNGEE. The junction had 6 bases not matched to a gene; V was cut back by 3 bases and J by 9 bases. The CDR3 spells CASSETGGQQAFF. As DNA, the CDR3 is TGTGCCAGCAGCGAAACAGGGGGCCAGCAAGCTTTCTTT.

In this sample, this clonotype turned up a few times. The genes are TRBV20-1 and TRBJ1-1; D is possibly TRBD1 (5 bases). Per germline, CDR1 DFQATT and CDR2 SNEGSKA (reference sequence). The CDR3 consists of 15 residues. V lost 0 bases, J lost 5 bases, and 16 bases lay in between. The DNA of the CDR3 is TGCAGTGCTAGAGATGGCGGGGCTTTTACGACTGAAGCTTTCTTT. It yields the protein CSARDGGAFTTEAFF.

This sequence joins TRBV5-1 and TRBJ2-4, with TRBD2 identical over 8 bases. Germline CDR1 SGHRS, CDR2 YFSETQ. This CDR3 region has 17 residues. J lost 8 bases, V lost 0 bases, and 13 bases had no gene match. CDR3 loop: CASSLVFRAGAGDIQYF. CDR3 DNA: TGCGCCAGCAGCTTGGTTTTCCGAGCGGGGGCTGGTGACATTCAGTACTTC.

The J gene is TRBJ1-2, the V gene TRBV5-1; 8 nucleotides line up with TRBD1. Germline V CDR1 and CDR2: SGHRS, YFSETQ. This CDR3 region has 15 residues. V trimming: 4 bases; J trimming: 3 bases; junction bases outside the gene matches: 8. The CDR3: CASSLNRGQDYGYTF. CDR3 bases: TGCGCCAGCAGCCTCAACAGGGGACAGGACTATGGCTACACCTTC.

This clonotype occurred a few times. The chain carries TRBV7-3 and TRBJ1-1, with TRBD1 identical over 7 bases. The CDR3 length is 15 residues. Germline V gene data show CDR1 as SGHTA and CDR2 as FQGTGA. Losses at the gene ends were 1 base for V and 4 bases for J; bases not matched to a gene: 6. The CDR3 here is CASSLIPNRGTEAFF. In DNA, the CDR3 is TGTGCCAGCAGCTTAATTCCCAACAGGGGCACTGAAGCTTTCTTT.

Worth noting for this clonotype: An end of the junction does not agree with germline; a read error may underlie this. The chain joins TRBV4-1 to TRBJ1-1; D unresolved. The germline V gene encodes CDR1 MGHRA and CDR2 YSYEKL. CDR3 length: 15 residues. CDR3 loop: CASSKEATANTEAFF. In DNA form, the CDR3 reads TGCGCCAGCAGCAAAGAGGCCACAGCGAACACTGAAGCTTTCTTT.

This chain connects TRBV5-5 to TRBJ2-1; 10 bases fit TRBD1. The germline CDR1 and CDR2 sequences are SGHKS and YYEKEE (reference sequence). V lost 3 bases, J lost 3 bases, and 3 bases stayed unmatched. The CDR3 loop spans 15 amino acids. The CDR3 nucleotides are TGTGCCAGCAGCTCAGGACAGGGGGACTACAATGAGCAGTTCTTC. Translated: CASSSGQGDYNEQFF.

The chain employs TRBV15 and TRBJ2-5; no reliable D call. There are 12 residues in the CDR3. Germline loops: CDR1 LNHNV, CDR2 YYDKDF (reference sequence). Trimming left V 5 bases short and J 4 bases short, with 8 bases between. The CDR3 loop reads CATSPVRETQYF. The DNA of the CDR3 is TGTGCCACCAGCCCCGTTCGAGAGACCCAGTACTTC.